Listed below are T cell receptor beta chains from one sample, sequenced in a study of cytomegalovirus exposure and HLA in healthy donors. Sequencing was performed with immunoSEQ multiplex PCR; in TCRdb, only in-frame clones are kept and a portion is missing. The table includes roughly 150,000 clones, 85% to 90% detected once. Sequenced material: PBMCs. The source of these receptors is a young man in good health and CMV-seronegative. The CDR3 runs from the conserved cysteine through the conserved F or W. D genes are given only for firm matches. Rows may omit the clone size; those that give it use once, few, many or a size class.

13 | TRBJ2-3 | . | few | TRBV5-4 | CASSSPSTDTQYF | TGTGCCAGCAGCTCTCCGAGCACAGATACGCAGTATTTT
15 | TRBJ2-1 | TRBD1 | . | TRBV9 | CASSVGGQGANEQFF | TGTGCCAGCAGCGTAGGGGGACAGGGGGCCAATGAGCAGTTCTTC
14 | TRBJ1-4 | . | . | TRBV6-5 | CASSYSYRDEKLFF | TGTGCCAGCAGTTATTCGTACAGGGATGAAAAACTGTTTTTT
16 | TRBJ1-4 | TRBD1 | . | TRBV19 | CASSPKDRGFNEKLFF | TGTGCCAGTAGTCCGAAGGACAGGGGGTTTAATGAAAAACTGTTTTTT
17 | TRBJ1-1 | TRBD1 | . | TRBV6-1 | CASSGMTGGVLRTEAFF | TGTGCCAGCAGTGGGATGACAGGGGGGGTTCTAAGGACTGAAGCTTTCTTT
14 | TRBJ2-5 | TRBD1 | . | TRBV5-1 | CASSSGTAQETQYF | TGCGCCAGCAGCTCCGGGACAGCCCAAGAGACCCAGTACTTC
18 | TRBJ2-3 | TRBD2 | . | TRBV11-2 | CASSLRTSGGAGTDTQYF | TGTGCCAGCAGCTTACGGACTAGCGGGGGGGCTGGCACAGATACGCAGTATTTT
14 | TRBJ2-1 | TRBD1 | . | TRBV11-2 | CASSLGQGYNEQFF | TGTGCCAGCAGCTTGGGACAGGGGTACAATGAGCAGTTCTTC
17 | TRBJ2-7 | TRBD2 | . | TRBV5-1 | CASSAGLTSGLSYEQYF | TGCGCCAGCAGCGCGGGGCTGACTAGCGGGCTATCCTACGAGCAGTACTTC
14 | TRBJ2-2 | . | . | TRBV2 | CASKPGENTGELFF | TGTGCCAGCAAACCAGGGGAGAACACCGGGGAGCTGTTTTTT
16 | TRBJ2-3 | TRBD1 | . | TRBV5-8 | CASSWVTGISTDTQYF | TGTGCCAGCAGCTGGGTGACAGGGATCTCCACAGATACGCAGTATTTT
15 | TRBJ1-5 | . | . | TRBV19 | CASSIDAGTNQPQHF | TGTGCCAGTAGTATTGACGCAGGTACCAATCAGCCCCAGCATTTT
16 | TRBJ1-6 | . | . | TRBV5-4 | CASSLGQSNRNSPLHF | TGTGCCAGCAGCTTGGGACAGTCTAACAGGAATTCACCCCTCCACTTT
11 | TRBJ1-1 | . | . | TRBV29-1 | CSVESDTEAFF | TGCAGCGTTGAATCCGACACTGAAGCTTTCTTT
15 | TRBJ1-5 | . | . | TRBV11-1 | CASSPGGQPGQPQHF | TGTGCCAGCAGCCCCGGGGGGCAACCGGGTCAGCCCCAGCATTTT
15 | TRBJ1-4 | TRBD1 | . | TRBV6-1 | CASSGPDRGSEKLFF | TGTGCCAGCAGTGGACCAGACAGGGGGAGTGAAAAACTGTTTTTT
18 | TRBJ2-2 | TRBD2 | . | TRBV5-4 | CASSRSGSTMRDTGELFF | TGTGCCAGCAGCCGTAGCGGGAGTACGATGAGGGACACCGGGGAGCTGTTTTTT
16 | TRBJ2-7 | . | once | TRBV7-2 | CASSSFKGGREYEQYF | TGTGCCAGCAGCTCTTTTAAGGGAGGACGGGAGTACGAGCAGTACTTC